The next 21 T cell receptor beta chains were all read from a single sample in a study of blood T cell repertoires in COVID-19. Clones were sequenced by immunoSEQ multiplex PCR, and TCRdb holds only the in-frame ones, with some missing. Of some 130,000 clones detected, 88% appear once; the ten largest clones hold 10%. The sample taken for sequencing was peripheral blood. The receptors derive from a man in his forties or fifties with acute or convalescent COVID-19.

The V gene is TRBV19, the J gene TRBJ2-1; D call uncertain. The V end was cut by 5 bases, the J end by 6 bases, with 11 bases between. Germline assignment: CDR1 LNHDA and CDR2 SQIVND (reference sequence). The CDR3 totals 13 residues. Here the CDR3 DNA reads TGTGCCAGTAGTTTTGTGGGCAGCAATGAGCAGTTCTTC. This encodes CASSFVGSNEQFF.

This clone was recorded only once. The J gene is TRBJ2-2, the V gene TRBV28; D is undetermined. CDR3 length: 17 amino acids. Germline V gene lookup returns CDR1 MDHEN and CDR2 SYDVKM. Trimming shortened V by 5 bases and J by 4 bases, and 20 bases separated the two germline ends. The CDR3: CASSPVLSRITTGELFF. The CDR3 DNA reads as TGTGCCAGCAGTCCTGTCCTCTCGCGTATCACCACCGGGGAGCTGTTTTTT.

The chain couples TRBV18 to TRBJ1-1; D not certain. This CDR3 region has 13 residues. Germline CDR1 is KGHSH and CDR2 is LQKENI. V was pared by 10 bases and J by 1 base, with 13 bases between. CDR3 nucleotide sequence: TGTGCCACCATTGGGTCGGGGAACACTGAAGCTTTCTTT. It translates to CATIGSGNTEAFF.

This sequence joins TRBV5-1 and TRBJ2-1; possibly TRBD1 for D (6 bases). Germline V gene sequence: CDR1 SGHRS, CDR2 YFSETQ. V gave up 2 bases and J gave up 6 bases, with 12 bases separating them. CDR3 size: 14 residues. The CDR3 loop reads CASSLQGSSNEQFF. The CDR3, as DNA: TGCGCCAGCAGCTTACAGGGTAGTAGCAATGAGCAGTTCTTC.

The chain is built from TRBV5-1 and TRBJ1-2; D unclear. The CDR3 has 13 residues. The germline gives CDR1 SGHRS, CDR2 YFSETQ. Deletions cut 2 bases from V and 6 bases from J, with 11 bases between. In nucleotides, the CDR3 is TGCGCCAGCAGCTTCGCGGTGGGAGATGGCTACACCTTC. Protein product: CASSFAVGDGYTF.

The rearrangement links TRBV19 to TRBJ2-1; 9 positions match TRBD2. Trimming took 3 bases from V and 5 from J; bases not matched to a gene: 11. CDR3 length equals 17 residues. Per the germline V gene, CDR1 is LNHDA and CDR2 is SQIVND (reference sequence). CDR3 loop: CASSIGMRGGAHNEQFF. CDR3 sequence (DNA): TGTGCCAGTAGTATTGGGATGCGCGGGGGGGCACACAATGAGCAGTTCTTC.

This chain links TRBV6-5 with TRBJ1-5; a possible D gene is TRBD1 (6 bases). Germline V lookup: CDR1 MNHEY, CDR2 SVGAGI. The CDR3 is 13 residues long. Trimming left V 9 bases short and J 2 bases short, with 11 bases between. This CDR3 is CASQGPGNQPQHF. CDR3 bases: TGTGCCAGTCAGGGGCCGGGCAATCAGCCCCAGCATTTT.

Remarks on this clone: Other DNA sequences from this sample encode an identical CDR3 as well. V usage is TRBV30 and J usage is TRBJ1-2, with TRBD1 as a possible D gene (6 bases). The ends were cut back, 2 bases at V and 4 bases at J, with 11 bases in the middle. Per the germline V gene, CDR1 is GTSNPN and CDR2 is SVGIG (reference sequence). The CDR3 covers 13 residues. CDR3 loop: CAWSPGQSYGYTF. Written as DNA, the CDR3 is TGTGCCTGGAGTCCTGGACAGTCCTATGGCTACACCTTC.

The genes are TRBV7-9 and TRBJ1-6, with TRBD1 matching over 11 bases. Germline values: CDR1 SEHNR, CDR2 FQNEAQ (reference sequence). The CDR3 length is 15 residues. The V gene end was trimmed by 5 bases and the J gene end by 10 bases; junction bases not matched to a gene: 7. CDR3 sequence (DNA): TGTGCCAGCAGCCAAGGGACAGGGGGTTTCTCACCCCTCCACTTT. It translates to CASSQGTGGFSPLHF.

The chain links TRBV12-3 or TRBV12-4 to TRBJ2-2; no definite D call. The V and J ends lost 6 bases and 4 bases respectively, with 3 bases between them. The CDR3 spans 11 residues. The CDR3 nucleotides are TGTGCCAGCAGCAGCACCGGGGAGCTGTTTTTT. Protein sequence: CASSSTGELFF.

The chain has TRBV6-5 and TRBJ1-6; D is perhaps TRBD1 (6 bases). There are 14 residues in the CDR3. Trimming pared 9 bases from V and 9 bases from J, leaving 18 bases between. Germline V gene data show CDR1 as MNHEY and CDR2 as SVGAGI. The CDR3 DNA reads TGTGCCAGTTTCTTTGGGGGGGCTTCTTCACCCCTCCACTTT. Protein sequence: CASFFGGASSPLHF.

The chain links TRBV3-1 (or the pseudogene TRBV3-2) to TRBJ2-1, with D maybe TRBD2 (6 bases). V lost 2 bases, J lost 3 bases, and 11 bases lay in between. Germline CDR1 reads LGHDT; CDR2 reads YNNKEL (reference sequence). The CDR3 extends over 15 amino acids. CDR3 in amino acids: CASSQWRVLYNEQFF. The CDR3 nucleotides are TGTGCCAGCAGCCAATGGAGGGTTCTCTACAATGAGCAGTTCTTC.

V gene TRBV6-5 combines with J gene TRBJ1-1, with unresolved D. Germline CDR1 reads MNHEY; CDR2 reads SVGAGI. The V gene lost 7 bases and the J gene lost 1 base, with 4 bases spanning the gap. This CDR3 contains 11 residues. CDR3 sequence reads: CASTGNTEAFF. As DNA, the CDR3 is TGTGCCAGCACAGGGAACACTGAAGCTTTCTTT.

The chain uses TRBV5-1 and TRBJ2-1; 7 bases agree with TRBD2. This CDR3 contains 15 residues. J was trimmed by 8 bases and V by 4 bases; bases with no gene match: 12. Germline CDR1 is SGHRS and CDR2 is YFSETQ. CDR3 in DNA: TGCGCCAGCAGCCTCTGGGCGGGAGACGGGTATGAGCAGTTCTTC. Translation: CASSLWAGDGYEQFF.

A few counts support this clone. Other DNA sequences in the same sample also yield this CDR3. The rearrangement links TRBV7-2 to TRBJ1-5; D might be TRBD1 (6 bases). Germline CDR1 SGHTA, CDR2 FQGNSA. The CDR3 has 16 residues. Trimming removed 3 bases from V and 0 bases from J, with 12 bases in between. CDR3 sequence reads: CASSFSGGASNQPQHF. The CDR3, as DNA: TGTGCCAGCAGCTTCTCGGGGGGGGCTAGCAATCAGCCCCAGCATTTT.

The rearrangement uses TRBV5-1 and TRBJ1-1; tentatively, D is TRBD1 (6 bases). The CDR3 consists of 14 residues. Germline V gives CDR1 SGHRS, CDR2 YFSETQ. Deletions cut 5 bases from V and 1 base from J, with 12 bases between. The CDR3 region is CASSSTTGNTEAFF. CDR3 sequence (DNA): TGCGCCAGCAGTTCAACGACAGGGAACACTGAAGCTTTCTTT.

The CDR3 is CAASRDRGHYGYTF. The CDR3 region has the DNA TGTGCCGCCAGCAGGGACAGGGGGCATTATGGCTACACCTTC. The V gene is TRBV28, the J gene TRBJ1-2, with 12 bases identical to TRBD1. In germline, CDR1 is MDHEN, CDR2 SYDVKM. Unmatched junction bases numbered 9, after V lost 11 bases and J lost 5 bases. There are 14 residues in the CDR3.

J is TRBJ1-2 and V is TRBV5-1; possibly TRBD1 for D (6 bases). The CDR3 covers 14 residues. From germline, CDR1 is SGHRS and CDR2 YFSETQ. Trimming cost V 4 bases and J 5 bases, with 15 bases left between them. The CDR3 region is CASSHRADSYGYTF. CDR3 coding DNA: TGCGCCAGCAGCCACAGGGCAGATTCTTATGGCTACACCTTC. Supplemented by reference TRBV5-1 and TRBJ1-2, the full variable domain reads KAGVTQTPRYLIKTRGQQVTLSCSPISGHRSVSWYQQTPGQGLQFLFEYFSETQRNKGNFPGRFSGRQFSNSRSEMNVSTLELGDSALYLCASSHRADSYGYTFGSGTRLTVV.

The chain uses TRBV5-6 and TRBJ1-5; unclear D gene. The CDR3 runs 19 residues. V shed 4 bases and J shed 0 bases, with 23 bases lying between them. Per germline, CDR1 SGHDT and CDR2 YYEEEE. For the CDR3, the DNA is TGTGCCAGCAGCATACAAGGGAGAGGTCGGCCGTATAGCAATCAGCCCCAGCATTTT. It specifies CASSIQGRGRPYSNQPQHF.

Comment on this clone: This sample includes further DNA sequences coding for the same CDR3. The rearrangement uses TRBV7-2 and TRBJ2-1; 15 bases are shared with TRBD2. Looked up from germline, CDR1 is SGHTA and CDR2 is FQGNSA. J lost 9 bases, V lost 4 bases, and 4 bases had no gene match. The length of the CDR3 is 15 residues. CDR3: CASSYGLAGGSEQFF. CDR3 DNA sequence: TGTGCCAGCAGCTACGGACTAGCGGGGGGGAGTGAGCAGTTCTTC. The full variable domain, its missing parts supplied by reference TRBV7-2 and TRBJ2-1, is GAGVSQSPSNKVTEKGKDVELRCDPISGHTALYWYRQSLGQGLEFLIYFQGNSAPDKSGLPSDRFSAERTGGSVSTLTIQRTQQEDSAVYLCASSYGLAGGSEQFFGPGTRLTVL.

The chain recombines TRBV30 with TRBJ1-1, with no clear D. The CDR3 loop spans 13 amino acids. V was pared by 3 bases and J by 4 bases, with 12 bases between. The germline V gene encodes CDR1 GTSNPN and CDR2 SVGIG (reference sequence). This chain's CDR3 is CAWSPDWATEAFF. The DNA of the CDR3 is TGTGCCTGGAGCCCGGATTGGGCCACTGAAGCTTTCTTT. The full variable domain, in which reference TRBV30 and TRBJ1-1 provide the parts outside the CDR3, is SQTIHQWPATLVQPVGSPLSLECTVEGTSNPNLYWYRQAAGRGLQLLFYSVGIGQISSEVPQNLSASRPQDRQFILSSKKLLLSDSGFYLCAWSPDWATEAFFGQGTRLTVV.